This record looks at one T cell receptor beta chain sequence and its context. TCRdb independently ran MiXCR on the 5' RACE reads; one entry per CDR3 protein. The table includes around 300,000 distinct CDR3 sequences, less than 25% detected once. The sample is drawn from a study of CD8 T cells in ankylosing spondylitis. The germline gives CDR1 SGHTA, CDR2 FQGTGA. With V trimmed by 1 base and J by 10 bases, 1 base remained unmatched. This CDR3 contains 13 residues. This chain connects TRBV7-3 to TRBJ2-2; 9 bases agree with TRBD2. This TCR came from a female donor with ankylosing spondylitis or in good health (not recorded which). Sequenced material: blood, either unsorted or a sorted T cell fraction (not recorded which). The CDR3 coding sequence is TGTGCCAGCAGCTTAAAGCGGGGGGAGGAGCTGTTTTTT. Translation gives CASSLKRGEELFF.